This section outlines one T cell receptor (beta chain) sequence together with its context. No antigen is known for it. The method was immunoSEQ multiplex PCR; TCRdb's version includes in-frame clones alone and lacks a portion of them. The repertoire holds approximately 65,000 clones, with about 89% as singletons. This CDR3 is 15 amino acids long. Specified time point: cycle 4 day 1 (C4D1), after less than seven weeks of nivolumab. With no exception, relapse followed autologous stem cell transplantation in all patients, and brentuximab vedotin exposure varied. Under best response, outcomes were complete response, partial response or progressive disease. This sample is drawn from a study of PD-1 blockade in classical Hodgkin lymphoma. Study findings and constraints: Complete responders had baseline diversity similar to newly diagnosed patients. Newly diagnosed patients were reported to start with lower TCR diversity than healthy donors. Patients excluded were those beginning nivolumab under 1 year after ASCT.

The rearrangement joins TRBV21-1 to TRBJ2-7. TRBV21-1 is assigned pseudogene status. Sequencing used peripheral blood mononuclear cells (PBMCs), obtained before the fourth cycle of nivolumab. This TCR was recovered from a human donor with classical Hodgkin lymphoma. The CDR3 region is CASSFRISRLYEQYF. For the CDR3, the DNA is TGTGCCAGCAGCTTTCGAATTAGCAGGCTCTACGAGCAGTACTTC.